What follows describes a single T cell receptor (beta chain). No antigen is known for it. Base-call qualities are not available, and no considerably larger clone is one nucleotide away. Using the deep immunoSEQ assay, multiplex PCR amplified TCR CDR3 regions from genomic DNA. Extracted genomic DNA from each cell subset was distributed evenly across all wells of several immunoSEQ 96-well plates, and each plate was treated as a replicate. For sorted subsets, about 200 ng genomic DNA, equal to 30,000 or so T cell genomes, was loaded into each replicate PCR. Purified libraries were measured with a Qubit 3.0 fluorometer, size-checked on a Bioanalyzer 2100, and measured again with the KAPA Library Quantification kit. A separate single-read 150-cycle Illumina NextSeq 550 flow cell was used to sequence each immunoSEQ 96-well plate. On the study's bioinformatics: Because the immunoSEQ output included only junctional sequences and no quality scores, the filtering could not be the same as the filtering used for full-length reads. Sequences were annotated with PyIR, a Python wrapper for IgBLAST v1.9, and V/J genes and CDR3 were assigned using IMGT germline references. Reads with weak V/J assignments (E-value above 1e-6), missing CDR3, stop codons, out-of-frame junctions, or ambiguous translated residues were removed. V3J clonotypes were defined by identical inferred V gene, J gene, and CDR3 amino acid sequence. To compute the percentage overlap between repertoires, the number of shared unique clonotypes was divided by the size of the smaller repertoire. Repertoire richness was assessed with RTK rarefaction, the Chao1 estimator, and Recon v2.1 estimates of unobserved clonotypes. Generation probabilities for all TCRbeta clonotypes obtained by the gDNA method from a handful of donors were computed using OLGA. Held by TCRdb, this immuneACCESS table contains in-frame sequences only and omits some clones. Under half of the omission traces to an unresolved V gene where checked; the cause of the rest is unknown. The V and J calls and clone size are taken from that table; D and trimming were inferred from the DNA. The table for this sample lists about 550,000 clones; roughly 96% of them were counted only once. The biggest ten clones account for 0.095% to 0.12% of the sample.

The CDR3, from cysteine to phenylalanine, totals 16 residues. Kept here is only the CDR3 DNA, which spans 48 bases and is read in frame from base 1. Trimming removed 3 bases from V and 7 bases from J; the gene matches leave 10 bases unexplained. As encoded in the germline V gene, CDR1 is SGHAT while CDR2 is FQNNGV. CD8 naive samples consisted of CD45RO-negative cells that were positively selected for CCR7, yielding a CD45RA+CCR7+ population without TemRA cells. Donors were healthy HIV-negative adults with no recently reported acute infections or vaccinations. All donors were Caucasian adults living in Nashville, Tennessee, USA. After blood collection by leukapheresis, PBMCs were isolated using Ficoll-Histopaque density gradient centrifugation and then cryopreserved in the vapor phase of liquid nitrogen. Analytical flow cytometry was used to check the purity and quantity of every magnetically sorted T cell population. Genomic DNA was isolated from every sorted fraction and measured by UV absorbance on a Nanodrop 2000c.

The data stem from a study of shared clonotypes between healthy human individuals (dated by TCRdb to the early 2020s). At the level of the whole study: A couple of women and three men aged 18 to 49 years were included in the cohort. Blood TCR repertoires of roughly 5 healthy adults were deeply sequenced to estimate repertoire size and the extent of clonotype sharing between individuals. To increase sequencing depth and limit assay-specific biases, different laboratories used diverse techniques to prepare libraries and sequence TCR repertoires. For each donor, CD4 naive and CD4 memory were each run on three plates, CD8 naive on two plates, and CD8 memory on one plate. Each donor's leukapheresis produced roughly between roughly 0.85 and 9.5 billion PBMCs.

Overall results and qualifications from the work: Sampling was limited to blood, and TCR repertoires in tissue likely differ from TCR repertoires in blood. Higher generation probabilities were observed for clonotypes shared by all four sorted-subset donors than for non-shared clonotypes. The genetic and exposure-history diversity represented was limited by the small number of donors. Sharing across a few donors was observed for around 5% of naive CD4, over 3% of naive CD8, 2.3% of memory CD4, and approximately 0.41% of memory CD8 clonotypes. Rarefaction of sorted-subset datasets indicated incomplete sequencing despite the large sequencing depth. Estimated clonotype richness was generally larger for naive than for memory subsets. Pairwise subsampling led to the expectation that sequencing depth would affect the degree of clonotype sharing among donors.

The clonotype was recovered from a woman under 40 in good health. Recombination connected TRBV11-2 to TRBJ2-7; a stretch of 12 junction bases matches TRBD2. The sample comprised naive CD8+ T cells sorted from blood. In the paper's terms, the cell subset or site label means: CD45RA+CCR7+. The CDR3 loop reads CASSFLAGGPGGEQYF. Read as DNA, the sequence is TGTGCCAGCAGCTTCCTAGCGGGAGGGCCTGGGGGTGAGCAGTACTTC.